This is a list of T cell receptor beta chains from one sample in a study of cytomegalovirus exposure and HLA in healthy donors. TCRdb keeps only in-frame clones here, not all; method: immunoSEQ multiplex PCR. The sample shows some 160,000 clones, 80% to 90% of them seen only once. Sequenced: PBMCs. Receptor source: a man aged 18 to 35 in good health and CMV-seronegative. Both conserved end residues are part of each CDR3. Each record gives: D gene, J gene, clone size, V gene, CDR3 DNA, CDR3 protein. The D gene is left open where the match is weak. A clone size is listed for some rows: how often the clone was seen (once, few, many), or a class if it is expanded.

>NA|TRBJ2-1|NA|TRBV6-5
TGTGCCAGCAGTTCGGAGGGTAGCTCCTACAATGAGCAGTTCTTC
CASSSEGSSYNEQFF
>NA|TRBJ1-6|NA|TRBV10-3
TGTGCCATCAGTGACCTGGGCCGTCAGGGAAATTCACCCCTCCACTTT
CAISDLGRQGNSPLHF
>TRBD2|TRBJ2-5|NA|TRBV5-8
TGTGCCAGCAGCCTGGGGGGGGGAAAGACCCAGTACTTC
CASSLGGGKTQYF
>NA|TRBJ2-6|NA|TRBV2
TGTGCCAGCAGTGGAGACGGGGCTGGGGCCAACGTCCTGACTTTC
CASSGDGAGANVLTF
>TRBD1|TRBJ1-1|NA|TRBV6-5
TGTGCCAGCACTCGACAGGGGTACGCTGAAGCTTTCTTT
CASTRQGYAEAFF
>NA|TRBJ1-2|few|TRBV6-4
TGTGCCAGCAGTCCCGGGGGGGGAACAACCTATGGCTACACCTTC
CASSPGGGTTYGYTF
>NA|TRBJ1-1|once|TRBV6-1
TGTGCCAGCAGTGAAGCGGTCGGGGTGAACACTGAAGCTTTCTTT
CASSEAVGVNTEAFF
>NA|TRBJ2-6|once|TRBV7-2
TGTGCCAGCAGCTCCCCACTAGAGCGGAGCGCTGGGGCCAACGTCCTGACTTTC
CASSSPLERSAGANVLTF
>NA|TRBJ2-3|medium-sized|TRBV7-3
TGTGCCAGCAGCTTAATGACTTCCACAGATACGCAGTATTTT
CASSLMTSTDTQYF
>TRBD1|TRBJ2-7|NA|TRBV10-3
TGTGCCATCAGTAAAATGACAGGGGCGAGCTCCTACGAGCAGTACTTC
CAISKMTGASSYEQYF
>NA|TRBJ1-2|NA|TRBV5-1
TGCGCCAGCAGCTTGGGTACACCTAACTATGGCTACACCTTC
CASSLGTPNYGYTF
>TRBD1|TRBJ2-3|NA|TRBV5-8
TGTGCCAGCAGCTTGGGGGACAGCCCGCGCACAGATACGCAGTATTTT
CASSLGDSPRTDTQYF
>NA|TRBJ1-1|NA|TRBV28
TGTGCCAGCAGTGGCCCCCGGGCAGGGGTACTCGAAGCTTTCTTT
CASSGPRAGVLEAFF
>TRBD1|TRBJ2-7|NA|TRBV18
TGTGCCAGCTCGCGGACAGGCTACGAGCAGTACTTC
CASSRTGYEQYF
>NA|TRBJ1-6|NA|TRBV28
TGTGCCAGCAGTTTAGCAGGGCTCTATAATTCACCCCTCCACTTT
CASSLAGLYNSPLHF
>NA|TRBJ2-7|NA|TRBV7-9
TGTTCCAGCAGCTCCACCTACGAGCAGTACTTC
CSSSSTYEQYF
>TRBD1|TRBJ2-2|few|TRBV19
TGTGCCAGTGCGGGCGGGGACAGGGTCGACACCGGGGAGCTGTTTTTT
CASAGGDRVDTGELFF
>NA|TRBJ2-5|NA|TRBV7-9
TGTGCCAGCAGTCTCATAGAAGAGACCCAGTACTTC
CASSLIEETQYF
>NA|TRBJ2-7|few|TRBV28
TGTGCCAGCAGTTCCAGCTACGAGCAGTACTTC
CASSSSYEQYF
>TRBD2|TRBJ2-7|NA|TRBV5-4
TGTGCCAGCAGCTTGGCCGGGGGGGGTTTTGTGGACGAGCAGTACTTC
CASSLAGGGFVDEQYF
>TRBD2|TRBJ2-7|once|TRBV2
TGTGCCAGCAGGCAGGGACTAGCGGGATGGTCCGAGCAGTACTTC
CASRQGLAGWSEQYF
>TRBD1|TRBJ2-1|NA|TRBV2
TGTGCCATCGCGTCCGACAGGGGGAATGAGCAGTTCTTC
CAIASDRGNEQFF
>TRBD1|TRBJ1-5|NA|TRBV28
TGTGCCAGCAGTCCCCCGGACAGGGGAGGGAATCAGCCCCAGCATTTT
CASSPPDRGGNQPQHF
>NA|TRBJ2-3|NA|TRBV2
TGTGCCAGCAGAGAGACTACGAACACAGATACGCAGTATTTT
CASRETTNTDTQYF
>NA|TRBJ1-1|NA|TRBV5-1
TGCGCCAGCAGGCTGGACATCCGAGAGTGGACTGAAGCTTTCTTT
CASRLDIREWTEAFF
>NA|TRBJ2-1|NA|TRBV9
TGTGCCAGCAGCTTAACGGGAGCGAACAATGAGCAGTTCTTC
CASSLTGANNEQFF
>TRBD1|TRBJ1-6|NA|TRBV5-1
TGCGCCAGCAGCTTAGACAGGGGGGACCAGTATAATTCACCCCTCCACTTT
CASSLDRGDQYNSPLHF
>NA|TRBJ1-3|NA|TRBV28
TGTGCCAGCACCTACCCGGGACTCCCCTCTGGAAACACCATATATTTT
CASTYPGLPSGNTIYF
>NA|TRBJ1-2|NA|TRBV7-2
TGTGCCAGCAGCCCCGGGATGAGATATGGCTACACCTTC
CASSPGMRYGYTF
>NA|TRBJ1-1|NA|TRBV2
TGTGCCAGCAGACGGACAGAGAACACTGAAGCTTTCTTT
CASRRTENTEAFF
>TRBD2|TRBJ2-5|NA|TRBV6-5
TGTGCCAGCAGTTACCTCGGCGGGAGAGAGACCCAGTACTTC
CASSYLGGRETQYF
>NA|TRBJ2-5|NA|TRBV4-1
TGCGCCAGCAGCCAACCCAGACGGGAAGGAGAGACCCAGTACTTC
CASSQPRREGETQYF
>NA|TRBJ2-2|NA|TRBV2
TGTGCCAGCGGGCGGGGGAACACCGGGGAGCTGTTTTTT
CASGRGNTGELFF
>TRBD1|TRBJ2-7|NA|TRBV5-1
TGCGCCAGCAGCTTAGGGACAGGGGGCTACGAGCAGTACTTC
CASSLGTGGYEQYF
>NA|TRBJ2-5|NA|TRBV5-1
TGCGCCAGCAGCTTTGACTGGACGACTAACCAAGAGACCCAGTACTTC
CASSFDWTTNQETQYF
>TRBD1|TRBJ1-5|NA|TRBV28
TGTGCCAGCAGTTTACCCAGGGACAGGGTGGTTCTGAGTAGCAATCAGCCCCAGCATTTT
CASSLPRDRVVLSSNQPQHF
>TRBD1|TRBJ1-5|NA|TRBV7-9
TGTGCCAGCAGCCGTGGGACAGGGAGCAATCAGCCCCAGCATTTT
CASSRGTGSNQPQHF
>TRBD1|TRBJ1-5|NA|TRBV30
TGTGCCTGGAGCGTAACAGGGGATCAGCCCCAGCATTTT
CAWSVTGDQPQHF
>NA|TRBJ1-4|NA|TRBV16
TGTGCCAGCAGCCCGGTCGGAGGGAGTAATGAAAAACTGTTTTTT
CASSPVGGSNEKLFF
>TRBD1|TRBJ2-1|NA|TRBV27
TGTGCCAGCAGTTTCCTAGGACAGGGGGCTGGAAATGAGCAGTTCTTC
CASSFLGQGAGNEQFF
>NA|TRBJ2-1|NA|TRBV12-5
TGTGCTAGTGGTTTGGGGACTCACTCTGAGCAGTTCTTC
CASGLGTHSEQFF
>TRBD2|TRBJ2-4|few|TRBV29-1
TGCAGCGTTCGAGAAAGGACCCGGGGGGACATTCAGTACTTC
CSVRERTRGDIQYF
>NA|TRBJ1-1|once|TRBV6-5
TGTGCCAGCAGTTACTCGAGCGCGGGGGAAGCTTTCTTT
CASSYSSAGEAFF
>NA|TRBJ1-1|NA|TRBV6-5
TGTGCCAGCAGTCCCGTCCCGAACACTGAAGCTTTCTTT
CASSPVPNTEAFF
>NA|TRBJ1-3|NA|TRBV28
TGTGCCAGCAGTTTGTTGGGGAGTCGACCCTCTGGAAACACCATATATTTT
CASSLLGSRPSGNTIYF
>TRBD2|TRBJ2-1|NA|TRBV7-2
TGTGCCAGCAGCGTTAGCGGGAGGCCCTACAATGAGCAGTTCTTC
CASSVSGRPYNEQFF
>NA|TRBJ2-7|NA|TRBV19
TGTGCCAGTAGTCCCGGGCTAGCGCTAGACGAGCAGTACTTC
CASSPGLALDEQYF
>NA|TRBJ2-3|NA|TRBV4-2
TGTGCCAGCAGCCCCACCCCCTCAGGCAGCACAGATACGCAGTATTTT
CASSPTPSGSTDTQYF
>TRBD1|TRBJ1-1|NA|TRBV7-8
TGTGCCAGCAGCGGGCTGACAGGGGTGGTCACTGAAGCTTTCTTT
CASSGLTGVVTEAFF
>NA|TRBJ1-1|once|TRBV5-6
TGTGCCAGCAGCCCCCTATCCCTAATGAACACTGAAGCTTTCTTT
CASSPLSLMNTEAFF
>TRBD2|TRBJ2-3|once|TRBV7-3
TGTGCCAGCAGCTTCGCGGGGGACACAGATACGCAGTATTTT
CASSFAGDTDTQYF
>TRBD2|TRBJ2-1|NA|TRBV27
TGTGCCAGCAGGGGAGGGACTAGCGGGGGGAACTACAATGAGCAGTTCTTC
CASRGGTSGGNYNEQFF
>TRBD1|TRBJ1-1|NA|TRBV10-3
TGTGCCATCAGTCCAGGGGGCGCGGACACTGAAGCTTTCTTT
CAISPGGADTEAFF
>NA|TRBJ2-1|once|TRBV28
TGTGCCAGCACCTATACTCAAGACTACAATGAGCAGTTCTTC
CASTYTQDYNEQFF
>NA|TRBJ1-5|NA|TRBV6-5
TGTGCCAGCAGTTCCAACAGTGAACGGCCCCAGCATTTT
CASSSNSERPQHF